This record concerns one TCR beta chain sequence. The data originate from a study of T cell responses to AZD1222 COVID-19 vaccine. Profiling relied on immunoSEQ multiplex PCR, and the TCRdb table lists in-frame clones only, not all of them. The sample lists 130,000 or so clones; around 92% were seen once. In germline, CDR1 is SGHRS, CDR2 YFSETQ. Trimming cost V 4 bases and J 0 bases, with 12 bases left between them. This CDR3 region has 15 residues. Sequenced here: peripheral blood, sampled on day 0 of AZD1222 vaccination. The receptor's source is an adult in good health. The V call is TRBV5-1, the J call TRBJ2-3, with D unresolved. In nucleotides, the CDR3 is TGCGCCAGCAGCGGCCCGGGTCTTAGCACAGATACGCAGTATTTT. Translation gives CASSGPGLSTDTQYF. Looking up the rest from reference TRBV5-1 and TRBJ2-3 gives the full variable domain: KAGVTQTPRYLIKTRGQQVTLSCSPISGHRSVSWYQQTPGQGLQFLFEYFSETQRNKGNFPGRFSGRQFSNSRSEMNVSTLELGDSALYLCASSGPGLSTDTQYFGPGTRLTVL.